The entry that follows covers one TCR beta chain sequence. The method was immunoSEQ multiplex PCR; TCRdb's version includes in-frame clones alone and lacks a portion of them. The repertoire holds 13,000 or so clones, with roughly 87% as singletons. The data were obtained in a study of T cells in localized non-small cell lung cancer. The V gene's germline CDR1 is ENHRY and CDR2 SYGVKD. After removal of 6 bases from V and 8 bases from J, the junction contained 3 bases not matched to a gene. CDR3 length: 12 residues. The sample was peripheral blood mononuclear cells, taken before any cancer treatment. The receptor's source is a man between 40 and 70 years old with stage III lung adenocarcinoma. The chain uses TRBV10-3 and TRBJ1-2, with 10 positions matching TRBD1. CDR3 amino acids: CAIRDRGYGYTF. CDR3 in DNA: TGTGCCATCAGGGACAGGGGGTACGGCTACACCTTC.